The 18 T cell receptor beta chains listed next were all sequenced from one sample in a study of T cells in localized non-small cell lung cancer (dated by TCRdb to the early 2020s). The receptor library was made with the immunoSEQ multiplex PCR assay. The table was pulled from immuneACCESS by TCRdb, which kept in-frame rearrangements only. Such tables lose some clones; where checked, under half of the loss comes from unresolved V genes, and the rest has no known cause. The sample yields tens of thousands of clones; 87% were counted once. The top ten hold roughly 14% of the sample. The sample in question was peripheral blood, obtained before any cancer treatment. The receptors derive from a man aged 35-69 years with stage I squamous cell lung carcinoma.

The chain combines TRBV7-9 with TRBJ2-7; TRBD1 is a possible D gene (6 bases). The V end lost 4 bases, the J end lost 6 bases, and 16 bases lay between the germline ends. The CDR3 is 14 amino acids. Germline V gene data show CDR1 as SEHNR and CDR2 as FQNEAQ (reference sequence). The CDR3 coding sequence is TGTGCCAGCAGCTCCCCACAGGGAAGGGCCGAGCAGTACTTC. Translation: CASSSPQGRAEQYF.

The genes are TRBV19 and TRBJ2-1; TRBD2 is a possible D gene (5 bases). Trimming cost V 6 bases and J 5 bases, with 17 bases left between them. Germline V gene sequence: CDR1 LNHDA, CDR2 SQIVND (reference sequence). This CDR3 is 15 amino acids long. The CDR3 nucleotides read TGTGCCAGTAGGTACGGTAACGCCGGGGACAATGAGCAGTTCTTC. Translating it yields CASRYGNAGDNEQFF. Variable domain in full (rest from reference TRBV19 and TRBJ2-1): DGGITQSPKYLFRKEGQNVTLSCEQNLNHDAMYWYRQDPGQGLRLIYYSQIVNDFQKGDIAEGYSVSREKKESFPLTVTSAQKNPTAFYLCASRYGNAGDNEQFFGPGTRLTVL.

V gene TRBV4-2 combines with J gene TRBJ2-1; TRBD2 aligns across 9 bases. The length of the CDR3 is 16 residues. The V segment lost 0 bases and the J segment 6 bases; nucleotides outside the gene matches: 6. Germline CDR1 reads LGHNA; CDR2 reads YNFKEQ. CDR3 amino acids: CASSQDVAGGPNEQFF. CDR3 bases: TGTGCCAGCAGCCAAGATGTGGCGGGGGGGCCCAATGAGCAGTTCTTC.

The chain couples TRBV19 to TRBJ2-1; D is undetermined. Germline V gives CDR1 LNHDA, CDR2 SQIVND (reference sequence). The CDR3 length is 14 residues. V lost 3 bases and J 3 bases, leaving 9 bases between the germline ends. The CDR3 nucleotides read TGTGCCAGTAGTATGCTGGCCAACTACAATGAGCAGTTCTTC. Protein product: CASSMLANYNEQFF.

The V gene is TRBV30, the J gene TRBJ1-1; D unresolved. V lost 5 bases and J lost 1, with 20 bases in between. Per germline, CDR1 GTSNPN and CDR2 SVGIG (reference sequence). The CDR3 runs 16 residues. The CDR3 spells CAWGNGRAIPNTEAFF. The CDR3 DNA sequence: TGTGCCTGGGGAAATGGGAGGGCGATCCCGAACACTGAAGCTTTCTTT.

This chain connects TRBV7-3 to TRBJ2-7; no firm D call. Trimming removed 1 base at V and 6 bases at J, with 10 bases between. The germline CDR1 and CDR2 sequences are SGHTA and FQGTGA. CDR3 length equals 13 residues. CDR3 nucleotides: TGTGCCAGCAGCTTAAACACCCTGGGCGAGCAGTACTTC. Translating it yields CASSLNTLGEQYF.

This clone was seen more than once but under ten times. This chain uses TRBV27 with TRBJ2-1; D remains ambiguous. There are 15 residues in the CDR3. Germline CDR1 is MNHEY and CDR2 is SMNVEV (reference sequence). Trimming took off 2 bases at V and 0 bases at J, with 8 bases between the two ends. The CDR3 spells CASSLEPSSYNEQFF. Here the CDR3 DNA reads TGTGCCAGCAGTTTAGAACCTAGCTCCTACAATGAGCAGTTCTTC.

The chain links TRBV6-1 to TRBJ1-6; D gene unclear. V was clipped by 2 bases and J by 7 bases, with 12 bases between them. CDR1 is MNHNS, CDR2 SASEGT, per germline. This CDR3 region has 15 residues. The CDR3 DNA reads TGTGCCAGCAGTGAATATGTGAATTCGAATTCACCCCTCCACTTT. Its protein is CASSEYVNSNSPLHF.

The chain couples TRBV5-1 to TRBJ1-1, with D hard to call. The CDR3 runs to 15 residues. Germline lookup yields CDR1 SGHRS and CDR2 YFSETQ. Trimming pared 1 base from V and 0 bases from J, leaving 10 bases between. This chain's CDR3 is CASSLLDIVNTEAFF. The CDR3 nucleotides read TGCGCCAGCAGCTTGTTGGATATCGTGAACACTGAAGCTTTCTTT.

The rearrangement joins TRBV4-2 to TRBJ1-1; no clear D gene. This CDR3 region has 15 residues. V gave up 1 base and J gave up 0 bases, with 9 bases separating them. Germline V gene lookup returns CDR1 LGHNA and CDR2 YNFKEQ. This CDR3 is CASSQGGLVNTEAFF. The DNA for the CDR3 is TGTGCCAGCAGCCAAGGCGGCTTAGTGAACACTGAAGCTTTCTTT.

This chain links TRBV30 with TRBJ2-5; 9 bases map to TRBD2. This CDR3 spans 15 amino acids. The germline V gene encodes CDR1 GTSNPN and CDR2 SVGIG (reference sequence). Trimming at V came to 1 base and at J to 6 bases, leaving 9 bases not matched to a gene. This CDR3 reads CAWSGGLAEGKTQYF. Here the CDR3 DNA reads TGTGCCTGGAGTGGGGGACTAGCAGAGGGAAAGACCCAGTACTTC.

DNA of the CDR3: TGTGCCTGGAGGCTAGCGGGGGGGCCCGTAGAGCAGTTCTTC. Translated, it gives CAWRLAGGPVEQFF. This sequence joins TRBV30 and TRBJ2-1; TRBD2 agrees at 12 bases. Germline CDR1 is GTSNPN and CDR2 is SVGIG (reference sequence). The J segment lost 10 bases and the V segment lost 3 bases, leaving 7 bases of the junction unmatched. This CDR3 comprises 14 residues.

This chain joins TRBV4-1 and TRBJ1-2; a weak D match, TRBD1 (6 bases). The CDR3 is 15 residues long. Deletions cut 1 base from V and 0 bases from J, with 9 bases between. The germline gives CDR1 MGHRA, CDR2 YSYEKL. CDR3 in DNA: TGCGCCAGCAGCCAAGCAGGGGCAGCTAACTATGGCTACACCTTC. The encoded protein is CASSQAGAANYGYTF.

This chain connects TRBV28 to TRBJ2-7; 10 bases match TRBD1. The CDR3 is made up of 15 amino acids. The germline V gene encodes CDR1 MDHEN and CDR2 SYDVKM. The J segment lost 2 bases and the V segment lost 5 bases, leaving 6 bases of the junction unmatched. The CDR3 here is CASSPAGTGAYEQYF. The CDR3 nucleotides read TGTGCCAGCAGTCCCGCCGGGACAGGGGCCTACGAGCAGTACTTC.

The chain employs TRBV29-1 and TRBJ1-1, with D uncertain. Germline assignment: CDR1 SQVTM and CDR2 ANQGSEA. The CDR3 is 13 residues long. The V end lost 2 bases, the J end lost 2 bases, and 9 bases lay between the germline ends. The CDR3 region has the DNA TGCAGCGTTGAAACTACTCCTAACACTGAAGCTTTCTTT. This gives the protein CSVETTPNTEAFF.

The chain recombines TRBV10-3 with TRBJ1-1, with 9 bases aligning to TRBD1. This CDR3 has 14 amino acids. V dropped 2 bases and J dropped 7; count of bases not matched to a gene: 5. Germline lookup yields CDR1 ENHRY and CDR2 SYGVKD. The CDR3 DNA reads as TGTGCCATCAGTGAGCCGGACAGGGGATTTGAAGCTTTCTTT. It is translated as CAISEPDRGFEAFF.

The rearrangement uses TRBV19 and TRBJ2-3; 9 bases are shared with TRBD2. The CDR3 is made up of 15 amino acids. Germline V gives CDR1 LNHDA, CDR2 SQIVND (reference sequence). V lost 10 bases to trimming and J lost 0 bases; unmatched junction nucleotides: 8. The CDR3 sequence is CATNERGASTDTQYF. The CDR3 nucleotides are TGTGCCACCAATGAGCGGGGGGCTAGCACAGATACGCAGTATTTT.

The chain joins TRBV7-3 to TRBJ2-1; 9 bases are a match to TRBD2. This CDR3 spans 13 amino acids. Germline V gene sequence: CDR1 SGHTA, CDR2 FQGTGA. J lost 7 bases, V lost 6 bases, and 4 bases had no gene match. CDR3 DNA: TGTGCCAGCAGAGCGGGGGGCAGGAATGAGCAGTTCTTC. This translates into CASRAGGRNEQFF.